This T cell receptor beta chain was captured by sequencing in a study of T-cell reconstitution after alpha-beta-depleted transplantation in children. Unique molecular identifiers tagged the TCRbeta library. Using its own MiXCR run on the PCR reads, TCRdb lists one record per CDR3 protein. The sample consists of about 340,000 distinct CDR3 sequences, approximately 10% of them appearing once. V dropped 4 bases and J dropped 4 bases, with 19 bases sitting between them. This CDR3 spans 16 amino acids. Germline assignment: CDR1 SEHNR and CDR2 FQNEAQ (reference sequence). The sequenced sample was PBMCs from the stem cell graft donor, obtained from the stem cell graft. This receptor was taken from a human donor who donated a stem cell graft to a child with acute lymphoblastic leukemia. The chain has TRBV7-9 and TRBJ1-1; D is perhaps TRBD1 (5 bases). The CDR3 nucleotides are TGTGCCAGCAGCTCCGGGGCCGGGGGAGAGAGCACTGAAGCTTTCTTT. It is translated as CASSSGAGGESTEAFF.